These T cell receptor beta chains were read from a single sample in a study of shared clonotypes between healthy human individuals. Assay: immunoSEQ multiplex PCR; the TCRdb copy retains only in-frame clones and omits some. The data hold more than 900,000 clones, with around 78% observed a single time. The sequencing sample was made of memory CD4+ T cells from PBMCs. The receptor set was obtained from a man between 18 and 29 years old in good health. Some clones in this sample may be carry-over from other donors' samples. Both conserved end residues are part of each CDR3. D genes are given only for firm matches. Clone size appears in some rows only: once, few, many, or a class for an expanded clone.

abundance	v_gene	j_gene	d_gene	CDR3aa	CDR3nt
.	TRBV5-1	TRBJ1-2	.	CASSLDQANYGYTF	TGCGCCAGCAGCTTGGACCAGGCTAACTATGGCTACACCTTC
.	TRBV7-3	TRBJ1-1	TRBD1	CASSPGTANTEAFF	TGTGCCAGCAGCCCGGGGACAGCTAACACTGAAGCTTTCTTT
.	TRBV28	TRBJ1-2	.	CASGPGGAFYGYTF	TGTGCCAGCGGCCCCGGGGGGGCTTTCTATGGCTACACCTTC
.	TRBV2	TRBJ2-1	TRBD2	CASRTSGRVSYNEQFF	TGTGCCAGCAGGACTAGCGGGAGGGTCTCCTACAATGAGCAGTTCTTC
.	TRBV5-6	TRBJ1-4	.	CASSWGLPTNEKLFF	TGTGCCAGCAGCTGGGGCCTACCAACTAATGAAAAACTGTTTTTT
.	TRBV28	TRBJ2-3	.	CASFLPAGRGTDTQYF	TGTGCCAGCTTCCTCCCCGCGGGAAGGGGAACAGATACGCAGTATTTT
.	TRBV7-2	TRBJ2-6	.	CASSWVASSGANVLTF	TGTGCCAGCAGCTGGGTAGCGAGTTCTGGGGCCAACGTCCTGACTTTC
.	TRBV28	TRBJ1-1	TRBD1	CASRKTGSPEAFF	TGTGCCAGCAGAAAGACAGGGTCTCCTGAAGCTTTCTTT
.	TRBV7-9	TRBJ1-4	.	CASSLGSAAGLEKLFF	TGTGCCAGCAGCTTAGGAAGCGCCGCTGGTCTCGAAAAACTGTTTTTT
.	TRBV7-2	TRBJ2-4	TRBD1	CASSTGQGNIQYF	TGTGCCAGCAGCACAGGACAGGGAAACATTCAGTACTTC
.	TRBV5-6	TRBJ2-7	.	CASSLEPAGIYEQYF	TGTGCCAGCAGCTTGGAACCCGCGGGGATTTACGAGCAGTACTTC
.	TRBV18	TRBJ1-3	.	CAGADTAGNTIYF	TGTGCCGGCGCCGACACTGCTGGAAACACCATATATTTT
.	TRBV28	TRBJ2-7	.	CASSFGNYEQYF	TGTGCCAGCAGTTTTGGAAACTACGAGCAGTACTTC
.	TRBV7-3	TRBJ2-6	.	CASSLIGGAGANVLTF	TGTGCCAGCAGCTTAATCGGGGGAGCTGGGGCCAACGTCCTGACTTTC
.	TRBV5-6	TRBJ1-5	.	CASSLRVGHQPQHF	TGTGCCAGCAGCTTACGGGTCGGCCATCAGCCCCAGCATTTT
once	TRBV5-6	TRBJ1-5	.	CASRDGRGQPQHF	TGTGCCAGCAGAGACGGGCGGGGACAGCCCCAGCATTTT
few	TRBV19	TRBJ2-5	TRBD1	CASSTGQGLRETQYF	TGTGCCAGTAGTACAGGACAGGGTTTGCGGGAGACCCAGTACTTC
.	TRBV6-1	TRBJ2-5	.	CASSERGRSQETQYF	TGTGCCAGCAGTGAACGCGGCAGATCCCAAGAGACCCAGTACTTC
.	TRBV7-2	TRBJ2-2	TRBD2	CASSHPSRSGRANTGELFF	TGTGCCAGCAGCCACCCTAGCCGTAGCGGGAGGGCGAACACCGGGGAGCTGTTTTTT
once	TRBV5-4	TRBJ2-7	TRBD1	CASSLPGQLQEQYF	TGTGCCAGCAGCCTACCGGGACAGCTTCAAGAGCAGTACTTC
.	TRBV7-9	TRBJ1-2	.	CASSLGWGYGYTF	TGTGCCAGCAGCTTAGGCTGGGGCTATGGCTACACCTTC
.	TRBV7-2	TRBJ1-1	.	CASSRQGALVNEAFF	TGTGCCAGCAGCCGTCAAGGGGCGCTGGTTAATGAAGCTTTCTTT
.	TRBV6-1	TRBJ1-1	TRBD1	CASSGTGGTEAFF	TGTGCCAGCAGCGGGACAGGGGGCACTGAAGCTTTCTTT
few	TRBV4-2	TRBJ1-1	TRBD1	CASSARTGDAEAFF	TGTGCCAGCAGCGCGAGGACAGGGGATGCTGAAGCTTTCTTT
.	TRBV10-2	TRBJ1-5	.	CASSDLKGSGNQPQHF	TGCGCCAGCAGTGACCTCAAGGGGTCAGGCAATCAGCCCCAGCATTTT
.	TRBV11-1	TRBJ2-1	.	CASTVGRDTYNEQFF	TGTGCCAGCACGGTGGGGCGGGACACCTACAATGAGCAGTTCTTC
.	TRBV5-4	TRBJ1-1	TRBD1	CASRLGQGAGENTEAFF	TGTGCCAGCAGGTTGGGACAGGGGGCGGGCGAAAACACTGAAGCTTTCTTT
.	TRBV10-3	TRBJ1-2	TRBD1	CAIRGQGRDYGYTF	TGTGCCATCAGGGGACAGGGGCGCGACTATGGCTACACCTTC
once	TRBV11-2	TRBJ2-7	.	CASSSRRGGLSYEQYF	TGTGCCAGCAGCTCCCGCCGTGGGGGCCTTTCCTACGAGCAGTACTTC
.	TRBV23-1	TRBJ1-1	.	CASSPPTTYMNTEAFF	TGCGCCAGCAGTCCCCCCACCACCTACATGAACACTGAAGCTTTCTTT
.	TRBV28	TRBJ2-1	TRBD1	CASRSGTGVDEQFF	TGTGCCAGCAGATCCGGGACAGGGGTCGATGAGCAGTTCTTC
.	TRBV28	TRBJ2-7	.	CASSVGGRPYEQYF	TGTGCCAGCAGTGTTGGCGGCCGCCCCTACGAGCAGTACTTC
.	TRBV28	TRBJ1-2	.	CASSFNRDGILGYTF	TGTGCCAGCAGTTTCAACCGGGACGGTATTCTTGGCTACACCTTC
.	TRBV5-1	TRBJ1-1	.	CASSLEAPMNTEAFF	TGCGCCAGCAGCTTGGAGGCCCCCATGAACACTGAAGCTTTCTTT
.	TRBV27	TRBJ1-6	.	CASSLENSPLHF	TGTGCCAGCAGTTTAGAGAATTCACCCCTCCACTTT
many	TRBV27	TRBJ2-7	.	CASSLSREQYF	TGTGCCAGCAGTTTATCTCGCGAGCAGTACTTC
.	TRBV30	TRBJ1-1	TRBD1	CAWGQGGATEAFF	TGTGCCTGGGGACAGGGCGGGGCCACTGAAGCTTTCTTT
.	TRBV20-1	TRBJ2-3	.	CSAFTDTQYF	TGCAGTGCCTTCACGGATACGCAGTATTTT
.	TRBV25-1	TRBJ2-7	.	CASSPAGLHEQYF	TGTGCCAGCAGTCCCGCCGGGCTGCACGAGCAGTACTTC
.	TRBV7-2	TRBJ2-7	TRBD2	CASSSTSGREQYF	TGTGCCAGCAGCTCGACTAGCGGGAGAGAGCAGTACTTC
many	TRBV6-1	TRBJ2-7	.	CASRETGTQPEQYF	TGTGCCAGCAGGGAAACCGGGACTCAGCCTGAGCAGTACTTC
once	TRBV7-3	TRBJ2-2	.	CASSGGVRRLGDGELFF	TGTGCCAGCAGCGGCGGGGTCAGGCGGTTAGGGGACGGGGAGCTGTTTTTT
.	TRBV11-2	TRBJ2-4	.	CASSLISGGKNIQYF	TGTGCCAGCAGCTTAATCTCCGGGGGCAAAAACATTCAGTACTTC
.	TRBV5-1	TRBJ2-1	.	CASSYSPERIYNEQFF	TGCGCCAGCAGCTACTCCCCGGAGCGGATCTACAATGAGCAGTTCTTC
.	TRBV6-5	TRBJ2-1	.	CASRQYSYNEQFF	TGTGCCAGCCGGCAATATTCCTACAATGAGCAGTTCTTC
.	TRBV7-2	TRBJ2-5	.	CASSYYTRRGAQYF	TGTGCCAGCAGCTACTATACCCGGAGGGGGGCCCAGTACTTC
.	TRBV9	TRBJ2-2	.	CASSVGVVPGSTGELFF	TGTGCCAGCAGCGTAGGAGTTGTTCCGGGGAGCACCGGGGAGCTGTTTTTT
few	TRBV7-2	TRBJ2-2	.	CASSPRFDSNTGELFF	TGTGCCAGCAGCCCCCGATTTGATTCGAACACCGGGGAGCTGTTTTTT
.	TRBV19	TRBJ2-3	.	CASSFSRRRASTDTQYF	TGTGCCAGTAGTTTTAGCAGAAGGAGGGCTAGCACAGATACGCAGTATTTT
.	TRBV7-9	TRBJ2-1	.	CASSPDYLAEQFF	TGTGCCAGCAGCCCGGACTACCTGGCGGAGCAGTTCTTC
.	TRBV9	TRBJ1-3	TRBD1	CASSASDRADGNTIYF	TGTGCCAGCAGCGCCTCCGACAGGGCGGACGGAAACACCATATATTTT
.	TRBV27	TRBJ2-2	.	CASSTGRWSGELFF	TGTGCCAGCAGTACAGGGAGGTGGAGCGGGGAGCTGTTTTTT
.	TRBV14	TRBJ2-4	.	CASSQGNRGNIQYF	TGTGCCAGCAGCCAAGGGAACCGAGGGAACATTCAGTACTTC
.	TRBV5-1	TRBJ1-2	.	CASSLDSNYGYTF	TGCGCCAGCAGCTTGGACAGCAACTATGGCTACACCTTC
.	TRBV7-9	TRBJ1-1	.	CASSLVAATAGF	TGTGCCAGCAGCTTAGTTGCTGCGACCGCGGGCTTT
few	TRBV10-3	TRBJ2-7	TRBD2	CAISERGEQYF	TGTGCCATCAGCGAGCGGGGCGAGCAGTACTTC
.	TRBV11-3	TRBJ2-1	TRBD2	CASSAHLRAGELGEQFF	TGTGCCAGCAGCGCCCATCTCCGGGCGGGAGAACTGGGTGAGCAGTTCTTC
.	TRBV27	TRBJ2-7	TRBD1	CASSPPGTVSYEQYF	TGTGCCAGCAGTCCCCCCGGGACAGTCTCCTACGAGCAGTACTTC
few	TRBV6-6	TRBJ1-2	.	CASKARDNYGYTF	TGTGCCAGCAAGGCCAGGGATAACTATGGCTACACCTTC
.	TRBV5-1	TRBJ2-1	.	CASSLAPAVTYNEQFF	TGCGCCAGCAGCTTGGCCCCAGCGGTCACCTACAATGAGCAGTTCTTC